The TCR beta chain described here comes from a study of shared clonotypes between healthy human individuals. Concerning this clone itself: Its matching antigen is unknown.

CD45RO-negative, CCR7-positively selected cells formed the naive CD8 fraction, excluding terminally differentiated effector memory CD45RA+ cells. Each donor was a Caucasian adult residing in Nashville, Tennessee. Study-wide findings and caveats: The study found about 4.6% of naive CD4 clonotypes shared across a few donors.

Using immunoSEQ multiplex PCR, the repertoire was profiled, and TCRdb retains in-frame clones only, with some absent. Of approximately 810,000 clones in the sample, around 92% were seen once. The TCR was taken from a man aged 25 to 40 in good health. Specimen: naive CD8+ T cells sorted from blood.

DNA of the CDR3: TGTGCCAGTAGTATCCTAGCGGACAATGAGCAGTTCTTC. This sequence encodes CASSILADNEQFF. The genes are TRBV19 and TRBJ2-1; 7 bases match TRBD2. From germline, CDR1 is LNHDA and CDR2 SQIVND (reference sequence). V shed 3 bases, J shed 5 bases, and the junction held 1 base outside the gene matches. CDR3 length equals 13 residues.